This TCR beta chain was recovered during a study of blood T cell repertoires in COVID-19. On the study more broadly: Sites across the United States, Italy and Spain contributed samples from acute and convalescent COVID-19. PBMCs, B-cell-depleted T cells, or T cells provided the cDNA or gDNA that made up the material.

Under the authors' procedure: Nucleated cell counts were estimated from reference gene primer amplification. Repertoires were generated with immunoSEQ multiplex PCR, while TCRdb's copy carries only in-frame clones and drops some. D and trimming come from the DNA, and the V and J calls and clone size come from that table. The sample lists more than 300,000 clones; 90% to 95% were seen once. The length of the CDR3 is 19 residues. J gave up 0 bases and V 4 bases, and 17 bases lay outside the gene matches. Germline assignment: CDR1 SGHKS and CDR2 YYEKEE (reference sequence). The sequencing input was peripheral blood. This receptor was taken from a woman aged 18-35 years who had recovered from COVID-19. The chain joins TRBV5-5 to TRBJ1-2; 8 positions agree with TRBD1. The CDR3 sequence is CASSQAPGQEIKANYGYTF. The DNA for the CDR3 is TGTGCCAGCAGCCAAGCCCCGGGACAGGAGATTAAAGCTAACTATGGCTACACCTTC.